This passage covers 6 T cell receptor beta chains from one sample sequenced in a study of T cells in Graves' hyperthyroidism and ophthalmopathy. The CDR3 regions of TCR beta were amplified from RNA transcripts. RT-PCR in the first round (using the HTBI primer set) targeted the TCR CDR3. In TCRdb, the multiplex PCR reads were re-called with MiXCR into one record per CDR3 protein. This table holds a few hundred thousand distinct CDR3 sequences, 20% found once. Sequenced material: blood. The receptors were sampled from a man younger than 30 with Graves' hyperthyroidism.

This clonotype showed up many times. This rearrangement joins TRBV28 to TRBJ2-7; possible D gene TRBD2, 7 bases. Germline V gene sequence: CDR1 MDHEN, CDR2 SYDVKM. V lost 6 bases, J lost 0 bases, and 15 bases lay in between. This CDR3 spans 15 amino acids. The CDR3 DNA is TGTGCCAGCAGGGGGGGGACACCGGACTCCTACGAGCAGTACTTC. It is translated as CASRGGTPDSYEQYF.

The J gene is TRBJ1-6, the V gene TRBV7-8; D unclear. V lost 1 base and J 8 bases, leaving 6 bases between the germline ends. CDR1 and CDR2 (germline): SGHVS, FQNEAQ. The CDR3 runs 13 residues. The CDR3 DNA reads TGTGCCAGCAGCTTAGAGTTAGATTCACCCCTCCACTTT. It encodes CASSLELDSPLHF.

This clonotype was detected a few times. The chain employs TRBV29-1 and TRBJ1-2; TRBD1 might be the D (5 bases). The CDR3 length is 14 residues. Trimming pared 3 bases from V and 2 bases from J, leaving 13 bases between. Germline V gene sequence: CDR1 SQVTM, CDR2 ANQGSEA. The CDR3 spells CSVDEGRPNYGYTF. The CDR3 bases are TGCAGCGTTGATGAGGGACGACCCAACTATGGCTACACCTTC.

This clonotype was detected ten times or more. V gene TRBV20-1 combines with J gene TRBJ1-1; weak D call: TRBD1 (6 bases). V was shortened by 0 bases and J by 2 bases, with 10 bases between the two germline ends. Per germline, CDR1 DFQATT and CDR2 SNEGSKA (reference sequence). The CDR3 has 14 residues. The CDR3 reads CSARDDRTNTEAFF. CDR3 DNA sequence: TGCAGTGCTAGAGATGACAGGACAAACACTGAAGCTTTCTTT.

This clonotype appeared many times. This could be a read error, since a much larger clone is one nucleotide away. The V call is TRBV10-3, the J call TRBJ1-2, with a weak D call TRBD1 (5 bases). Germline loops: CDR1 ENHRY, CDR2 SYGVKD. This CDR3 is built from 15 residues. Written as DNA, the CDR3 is TGTACCTCGATGGAGGGGAGGGGCGCTTTTTCTGGCTACACCTTC. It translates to CTSMEGRGAFSGYTF.

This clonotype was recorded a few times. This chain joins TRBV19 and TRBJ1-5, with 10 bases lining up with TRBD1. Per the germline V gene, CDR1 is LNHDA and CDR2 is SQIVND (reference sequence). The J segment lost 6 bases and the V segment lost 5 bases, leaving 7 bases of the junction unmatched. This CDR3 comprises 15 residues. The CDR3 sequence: CASSPRDRGIQPQHF. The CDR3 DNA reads TGTGCCAGTAGTCCTCGGGACAGGGGCATTCAGCCCCAGCATTTT.